One T cell receptor beta chain is described in this entry. The data derive from a study of PD-1 blockade in classical Hodgkin lymphoma. Libraries were prepared by immunoSEQ multiplex PCR; TCRdb keeps only in-frame clonotypes and omits some of them. The repertoire holds approximately 58,000 clones, under 95% seen once, with 8.5% to 12% in the top ten. The V gene lost 6 bases and the J gene lost 2 bases, with 11 bases spanning the gap. In germline, CDR1 is MNHEY, CDR2 SVGAGI. The CDR3 runs 13 residues. Every single patient, without exception, relapsed after autologous stem cell transplantation, and brentuximab vedotin exposure varied.

The sample was peripheral blood mononuclear cells (PBMCs), taken before the second cycle of nivolumab. The origin of this receptor is a human donor with classical Hodgkin lymphoma. The chain combines TRBV6-5 with TRBJ2-7; D is perhaps TRBD2 (7 bases). CDR3 DNA sequence: TGTGCCAGCAGCAACGGGGGGCCCTACGAGCAGTACTTC. Its translation is CASSNGGPYEQYF.